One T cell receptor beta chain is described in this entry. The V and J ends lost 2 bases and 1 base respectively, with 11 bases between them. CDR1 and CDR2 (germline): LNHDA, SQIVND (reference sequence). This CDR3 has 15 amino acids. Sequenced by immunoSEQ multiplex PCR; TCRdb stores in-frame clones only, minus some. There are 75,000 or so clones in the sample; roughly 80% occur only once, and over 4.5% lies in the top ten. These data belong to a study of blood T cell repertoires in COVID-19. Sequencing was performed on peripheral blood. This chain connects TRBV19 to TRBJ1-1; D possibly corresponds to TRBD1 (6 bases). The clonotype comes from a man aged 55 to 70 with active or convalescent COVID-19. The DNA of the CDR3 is TGTGCCAGTAGTATAACAGGGTACTCGAACACTGAAGCTTTCTTT. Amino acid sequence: CASSITGYSNTEAFF.